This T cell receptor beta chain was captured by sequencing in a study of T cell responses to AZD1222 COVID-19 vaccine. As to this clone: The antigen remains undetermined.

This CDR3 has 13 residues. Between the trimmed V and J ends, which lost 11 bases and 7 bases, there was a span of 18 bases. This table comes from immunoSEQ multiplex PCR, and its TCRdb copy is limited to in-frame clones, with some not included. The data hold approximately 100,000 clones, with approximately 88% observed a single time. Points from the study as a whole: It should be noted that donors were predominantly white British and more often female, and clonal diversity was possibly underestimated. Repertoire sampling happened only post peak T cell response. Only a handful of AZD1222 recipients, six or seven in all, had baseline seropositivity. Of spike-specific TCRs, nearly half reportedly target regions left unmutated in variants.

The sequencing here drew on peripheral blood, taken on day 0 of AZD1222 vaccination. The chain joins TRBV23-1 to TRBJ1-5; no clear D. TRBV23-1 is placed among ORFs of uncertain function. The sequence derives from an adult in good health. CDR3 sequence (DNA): TGCGCCTTTACAGTGGGCAAGCCCCAGCCCCAGCATTTT. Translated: CAFTVGKPQPQHF.